This T cell receptor (beta chain) was recorded in a study of cytomegalovirus exposure and HLA in healthy donors. Findings and limits, study-wide: The study listed some 160 cytomegalovirus-associated TCR beta chains.

Produced via immunoSEQ multiplex PCR; TCRdb's table is partial and in-frame only. The data contain 110,000 or so clones, around 89% of them singletons. This clone was detected only once. The antigen remains undetermined. Sequenced material: PBMCs. The clonotype comes from a young man in good health and CMV-seronegative.

Here the CDR3 DNA reads TGTGCCAGCAGACCTGGGACAGTCCTCACCGGGGAGCTGTTTTTT. Its translation is CASRPGTVLTGELFF. This chain links TRBV2 with TRBJ2-2; TRBD1 aligns across 7 bases. Trimming took 6 bases from V and 4 from J; bases not matched to a gene: 8. Germline lookup yields CDR1 SNHLY and CDR2 FYNNEI. The CDR3 runs 15 residues.